This T cell receptor (beta chain) is drawn from a study of blood T cell repertoires in COVID-19. The overall study: PBMCs, B-cell-depleted T cells, or T cells were the source of the cDNA or gDNA that made up the material.

TCRdb's copy holds only in-frame clones and misses some; the assay was immunoSEQ multiplex PCR. There are over 150,000 clones in the sample; about four fifths occur only once, and approximately 32% lies in the top ten. From germline, CDR1 is LNHDA and CDR2 SQIVND (reference sequence). Trimming took 5 bases from V and 7 from J; bases not matched to a gene: 11. The CDR3 has 15 amino acids. This clonotype was sampled from a woman in her fifties or sixties with acute or convalescent COVID-19. Sample: peripheral blood. The V call is TRBV19, the J call TRBJ1-2; 9 bases are a match to TRBD1. CDR3 bases: TGTGCCAGTAGTGCCCGGGACAGGGCGTTCGCTGGCTACACCTTC. It translates to CASSARDRAFAGYTF.